This record concerns one T cell receptor (beta chain) sequence. The germline gives CDR1 MNHEY, CDR2 SMNVEV (reference sequence). V lost 5 bases to trimming and J lost 10 bases; unmatched junction nucleotides: 5. This CDR3 comprises 12 residues. The data are from a study of blood T cell repertoires in COVID-19. Overall study context: From T cells, B-cell-depleted T cells, or PBMCs came the material, which was cDNA or gDNA.

Under the authors' procedure: Using reference gene primer amplification, nucleated cell counts were estimated. TCRdb's table, derived via immunoSEQ multiplex PCR, lists solely in-frame clones and lacks some. V, J and clone size were drawn from that table, and D and trimming were deduced from the DNA. The table lists around 29,000 clones, approximately 71% of them singletons. This chain links TRBV27 with TRBJ1-1; TRBD1 matches 9 bases. Material: peripheral blood. The sequence was collected from a human donor in a cohort sampled during active COVID-19. The CDR3 DNA is TGTGCCAGCAGTGGGACAGGGCTTGGAGCTTTCTTT. Its protein product is CASSGTGLGAFF.